A few counts support the clone carrying this T cell receptor (beta chain). The data are from a study of blood T cell repertoires in COVID-19. As for the study in general: Whether acute or convalescent, the COVID-19 samples came from the United States, Italy and Spain. The analysed material was cDNA or gDNA that came from T cells, B-cell-depleted T cells, or PBMCs.

From germline, CDR1 is SGHVS and CDR2 FQNEAQ. This CDR3 is built from 14 residues. V gave up 1 base and J gave up 8 bases, with 12 bases separating them. Original handling: Amplified reference gene primers provided the basis for estimating nucleated cell counts. Sequencing was performed with immunoSEQ multiplex PCR; in TCRdb, only in-frame clones are kept and a portion is missing. The V and J calls and the clone size are those of that table, but D and trimming were determined from the DNA. This sample has tens of thousands of clones, with roughly 86% found just once. The sequencing input was peripheral blood. This clonotype was sampled from a human donor in a cohort sampled during active COVID-19. V is TRBV7-8 and J is TRBJ2-1; possible D gene TRBD2, 6 bases. The CDR3 DNA reads TGTGCCAGCAGCTTAGGAGTGCGCGGGGATGAGCAGTTCTTC. It translates to CASSLGVRGDEQFF.